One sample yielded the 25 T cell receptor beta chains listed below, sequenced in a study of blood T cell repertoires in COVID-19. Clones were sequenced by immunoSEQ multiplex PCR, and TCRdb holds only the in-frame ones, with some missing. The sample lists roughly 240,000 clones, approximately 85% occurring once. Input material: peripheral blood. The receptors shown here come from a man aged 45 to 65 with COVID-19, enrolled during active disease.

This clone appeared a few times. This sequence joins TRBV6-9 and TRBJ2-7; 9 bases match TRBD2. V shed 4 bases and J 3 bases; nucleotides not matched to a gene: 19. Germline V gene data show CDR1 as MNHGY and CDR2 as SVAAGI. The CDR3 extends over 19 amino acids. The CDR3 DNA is TGTGCCAGCAGTTCCGCCAGCTCCGGGACTAGCCCAACTTTCTACGAGCAGTACTTC. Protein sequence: CASSSASSGTSPTFYEQYF.

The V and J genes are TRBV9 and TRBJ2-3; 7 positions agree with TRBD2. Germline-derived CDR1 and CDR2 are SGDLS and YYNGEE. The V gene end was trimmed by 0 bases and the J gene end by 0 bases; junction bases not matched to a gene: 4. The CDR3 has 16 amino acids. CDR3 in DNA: TGTGCCAGCAGCGTAGAGGCGGGGGTAAGCACAGATACGCAGTATTTT. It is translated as CASSVEAGVSTDTQYF.

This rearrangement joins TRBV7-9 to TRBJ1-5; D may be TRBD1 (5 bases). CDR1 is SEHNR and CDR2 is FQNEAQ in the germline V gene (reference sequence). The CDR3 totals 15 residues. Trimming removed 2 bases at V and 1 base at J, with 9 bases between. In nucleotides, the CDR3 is TGTGCCAGCAGCTTAAGCGGGGCGAGCAATCAGCCCCAGCATTTT. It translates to CASSLSGASNQPQHF. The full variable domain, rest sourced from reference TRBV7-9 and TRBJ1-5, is DTGVSQNPRHKITKRGQNVTFRCDPISEHNRLYWYRQTLGQGPEFLTYFQNEAQLEKSRLLSDRFSAERPKGSFSTLEIQRTEQGDSAMYLCASSLSGASNQPQHFGDGTRLSIL.

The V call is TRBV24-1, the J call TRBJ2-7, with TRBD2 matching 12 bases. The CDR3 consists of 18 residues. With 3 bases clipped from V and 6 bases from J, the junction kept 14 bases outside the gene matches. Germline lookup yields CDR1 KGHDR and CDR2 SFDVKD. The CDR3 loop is CATSDSPGLAGIAPEQYF. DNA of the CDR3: TGTGCCACCAGTGATAGTCCCGGACTAGCGGGGATTGCTCCCGAGCAGTACTTC.

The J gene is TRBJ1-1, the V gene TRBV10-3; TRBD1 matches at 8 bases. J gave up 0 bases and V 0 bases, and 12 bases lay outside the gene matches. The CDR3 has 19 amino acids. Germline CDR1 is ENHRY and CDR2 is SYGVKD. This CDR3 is CAISESASTGEGMNTEAFF. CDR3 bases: TGTGCCATCAGTGAGTCTGCCTCGACAGGGGAGGGAATGAACACTGAAGCTTTCTTT.

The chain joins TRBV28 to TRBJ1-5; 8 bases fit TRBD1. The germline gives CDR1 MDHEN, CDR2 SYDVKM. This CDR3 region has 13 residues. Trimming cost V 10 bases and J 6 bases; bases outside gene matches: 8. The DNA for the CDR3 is TGTGCCACATCCGGACAGGGAAGTCAGCCCCAGCATTTT. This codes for CATSGQGSQPQHF.

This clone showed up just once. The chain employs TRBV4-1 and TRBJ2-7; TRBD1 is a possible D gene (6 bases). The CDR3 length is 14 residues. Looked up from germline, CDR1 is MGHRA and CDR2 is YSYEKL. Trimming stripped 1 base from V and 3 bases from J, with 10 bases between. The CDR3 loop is CASSQGEGGYEQYF. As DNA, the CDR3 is TGCGCCAGCAGCCAAGGCGAAGGGGGCTACGAGCAGTACTTC.

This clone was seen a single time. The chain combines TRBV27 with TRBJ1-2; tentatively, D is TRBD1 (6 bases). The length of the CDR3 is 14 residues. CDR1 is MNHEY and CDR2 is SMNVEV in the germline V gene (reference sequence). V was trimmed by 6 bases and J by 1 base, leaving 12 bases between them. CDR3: CASRTGLLNYGYTF. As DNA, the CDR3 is TGTGCCAGCAGGACAGGCCTCCTTAACTATGGCTACACCTTC.

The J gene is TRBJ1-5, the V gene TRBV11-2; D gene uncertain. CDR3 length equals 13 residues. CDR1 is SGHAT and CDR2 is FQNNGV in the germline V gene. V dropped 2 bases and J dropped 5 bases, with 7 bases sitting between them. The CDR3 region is CASSLQVDQPQHF. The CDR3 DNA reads TGTGCCAGCAGCTTACAGGTAGATCAGCCCCAGCATTTT.

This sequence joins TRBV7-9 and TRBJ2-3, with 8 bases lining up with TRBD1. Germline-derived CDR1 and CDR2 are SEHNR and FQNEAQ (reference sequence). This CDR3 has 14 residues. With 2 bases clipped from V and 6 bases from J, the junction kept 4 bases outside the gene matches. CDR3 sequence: CASSLQGASDTQYF. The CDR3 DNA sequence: TGTGCCAGCAGCTTACAGGGGGCAAGTGATACGCAGTATTTT.

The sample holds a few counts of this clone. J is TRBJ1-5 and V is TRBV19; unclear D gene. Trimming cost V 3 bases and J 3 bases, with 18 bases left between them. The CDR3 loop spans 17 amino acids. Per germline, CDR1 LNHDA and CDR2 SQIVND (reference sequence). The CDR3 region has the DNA TGTGCCAGTAGTATTGGAGGTCGGACGGGAGCCAATCAGCCCCAGCATTTT. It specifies CASSIGGRTGANQPQHF.

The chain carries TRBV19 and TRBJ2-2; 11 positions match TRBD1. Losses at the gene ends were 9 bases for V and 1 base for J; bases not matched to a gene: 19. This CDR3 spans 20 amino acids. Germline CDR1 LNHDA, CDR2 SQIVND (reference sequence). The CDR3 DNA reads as TGTGCCAGCCCCCCTAACCGATCGGGACAGGGGGAGCGGAACACCGGGGAGCTGTTTTTT. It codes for CASPPNRSGQGERNTGELFF.

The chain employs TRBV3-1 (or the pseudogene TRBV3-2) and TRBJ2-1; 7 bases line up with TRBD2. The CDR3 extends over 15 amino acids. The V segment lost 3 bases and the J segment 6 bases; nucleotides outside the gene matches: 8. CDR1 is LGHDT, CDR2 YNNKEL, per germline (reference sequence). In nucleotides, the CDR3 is TGTGCCAGCAGCCAGACTAGCCACGACGGCAATGAGCAGTTCTTC. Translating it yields CASSQTSHDGNEQFF.

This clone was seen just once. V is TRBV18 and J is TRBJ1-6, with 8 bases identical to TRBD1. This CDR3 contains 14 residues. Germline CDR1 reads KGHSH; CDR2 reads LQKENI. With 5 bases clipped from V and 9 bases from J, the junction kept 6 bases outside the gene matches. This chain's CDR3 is CASSTGTGSSPLHF. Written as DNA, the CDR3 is TGTGCCAGCTCAACCGGGACAGGAAGTTCACCCCTCCACTTT.

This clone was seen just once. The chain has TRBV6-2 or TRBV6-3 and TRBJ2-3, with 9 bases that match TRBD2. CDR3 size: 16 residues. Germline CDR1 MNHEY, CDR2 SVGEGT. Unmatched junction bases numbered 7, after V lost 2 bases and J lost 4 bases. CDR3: CASSYGRSGGPDTQYF. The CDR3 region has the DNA TGTGCCAGCAGTTACGGCCGTAGCGGGGGACCAGATACGCAGTATTTT.

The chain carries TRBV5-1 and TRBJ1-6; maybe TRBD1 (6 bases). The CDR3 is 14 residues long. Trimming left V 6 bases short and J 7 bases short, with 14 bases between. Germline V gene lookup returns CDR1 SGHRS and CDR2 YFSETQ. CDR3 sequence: CASTTGFDNSPLHF. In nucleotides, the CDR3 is TGCGCCAGCACCACAGGGTTCGACAATTCACCCCTCCACTTT.

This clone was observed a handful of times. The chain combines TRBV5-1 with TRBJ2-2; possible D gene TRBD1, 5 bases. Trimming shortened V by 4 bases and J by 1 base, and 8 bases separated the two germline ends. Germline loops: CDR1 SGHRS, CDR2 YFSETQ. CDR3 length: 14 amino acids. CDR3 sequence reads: CASSPTGNTGELFF. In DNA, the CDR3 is TGCGCCAGCAGCCCAACAGGGAACACCGGGGAGCTGTTTTTT.

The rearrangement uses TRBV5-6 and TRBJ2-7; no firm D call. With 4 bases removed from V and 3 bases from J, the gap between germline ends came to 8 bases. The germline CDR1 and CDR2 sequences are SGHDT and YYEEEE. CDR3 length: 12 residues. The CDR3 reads CASSLNNYEQYF. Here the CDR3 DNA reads TGTGCCAGCAGCCTTAATAACTACGAGCAGTACTTC.

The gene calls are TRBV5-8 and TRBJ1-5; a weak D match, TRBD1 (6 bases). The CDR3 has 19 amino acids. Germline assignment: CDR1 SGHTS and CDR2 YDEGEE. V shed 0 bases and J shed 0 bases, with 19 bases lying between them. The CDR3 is CASSLEQGTRQNSNQPQHF. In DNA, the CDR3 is TGTGCCAGCAGCTTGGAGCAGGGGACACGCCAAAATAGCAATCAGCCCCAGCATTTT.

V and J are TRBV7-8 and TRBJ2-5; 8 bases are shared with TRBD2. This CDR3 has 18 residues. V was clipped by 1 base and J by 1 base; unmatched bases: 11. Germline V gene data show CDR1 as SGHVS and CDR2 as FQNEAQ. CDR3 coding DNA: TGTGCCAGCAGCTTAGTGGTAGCGGGGAGCCCTCTCCAAGAGACCCAGTACTTC. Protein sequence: CASSLVVAGSPLQETQYF.

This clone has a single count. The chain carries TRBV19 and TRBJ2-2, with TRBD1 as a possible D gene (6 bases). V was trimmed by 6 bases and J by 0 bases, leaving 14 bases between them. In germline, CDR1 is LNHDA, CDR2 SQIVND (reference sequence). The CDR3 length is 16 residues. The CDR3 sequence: CASRPGQTTNTGELFF. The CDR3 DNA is TGTGCCAGTAGGCCGGGACAAACGACGAACACCGGGGAGCTGTTTTTT.

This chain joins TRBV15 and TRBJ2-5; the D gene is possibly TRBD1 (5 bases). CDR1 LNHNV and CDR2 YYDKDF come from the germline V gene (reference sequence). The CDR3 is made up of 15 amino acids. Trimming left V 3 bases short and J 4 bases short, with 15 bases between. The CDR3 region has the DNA TGTGCCACCAGCAGTGGGGCCGAGTCGGCAGAGACCCAGTACTTC. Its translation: CATSSGAESAETQYF.

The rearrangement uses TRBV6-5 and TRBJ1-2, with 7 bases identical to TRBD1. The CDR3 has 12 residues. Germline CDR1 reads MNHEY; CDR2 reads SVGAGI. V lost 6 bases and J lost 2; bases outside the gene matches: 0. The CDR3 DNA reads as TGTGCCAGCAGACAGGGGAACTATGGCTACACCTTC. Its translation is CASRQGNYGYTF.

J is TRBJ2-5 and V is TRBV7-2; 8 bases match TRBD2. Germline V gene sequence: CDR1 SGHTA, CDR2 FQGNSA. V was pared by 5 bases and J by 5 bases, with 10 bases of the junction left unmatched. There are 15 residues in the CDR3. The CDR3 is CASSRQAGAWETQYF. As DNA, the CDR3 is TGTGCCAGCAGCCGCCAAGCGGGGGCCTGGGAGACCCAGTACTTC.

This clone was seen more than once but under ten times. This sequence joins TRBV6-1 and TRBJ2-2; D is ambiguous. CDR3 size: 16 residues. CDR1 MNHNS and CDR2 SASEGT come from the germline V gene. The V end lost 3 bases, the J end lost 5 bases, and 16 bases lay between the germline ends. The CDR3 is CASSDPVWSGTGELFF. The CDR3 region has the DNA TGTGCCAGCAGTGATCCGGTTTGGTCCGGGACCGGGGAGCTGTTTTTT.